This T cell receptor beta chain derives from a study of T cell responses to AZD1222 COVID-19 vaccine. CDR3 length: 16 residues. With 5 bases removed from V and 0 bases from J, the gap between germline ends came to 14 bases. Germline values: CDR1 SGHVS, CDR2 FQNEAQ. Sequencing was performed with immunoSEQ multiplex PCR; in TCRdb, only in-frame clones are kept and a portion is missing. The data hold 130,000 to 150,000 clones, with about 90% observed a single time. The chain employs TRBV7-8 and TRBJ1-5; D remains unclear. The source is an adult in good health. The starting material was peripheral blood, obtained on day 0 of AZD1222 vaccination. The CDR3, as DNA: TGTGCCAGCAGCCCCGGGCCCGGAGGTAGCAATCAGCCCCAGCATTTT. It codes for CASSPGPGGSNQPQHF.